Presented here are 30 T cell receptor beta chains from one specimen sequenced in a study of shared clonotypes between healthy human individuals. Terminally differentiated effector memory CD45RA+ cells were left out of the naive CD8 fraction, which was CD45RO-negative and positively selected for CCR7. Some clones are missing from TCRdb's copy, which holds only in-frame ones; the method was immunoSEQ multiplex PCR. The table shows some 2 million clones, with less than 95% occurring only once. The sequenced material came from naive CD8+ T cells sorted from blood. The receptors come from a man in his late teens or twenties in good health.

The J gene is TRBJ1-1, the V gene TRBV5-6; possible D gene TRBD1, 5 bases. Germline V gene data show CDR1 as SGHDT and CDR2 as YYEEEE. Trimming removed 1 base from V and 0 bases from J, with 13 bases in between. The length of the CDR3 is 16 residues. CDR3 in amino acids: CASSLMEGPMNTEAFF. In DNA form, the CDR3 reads TGTGCCAGCAGCTTGATGGAGGGACCCATGAACACTGAAGCTTTCTTT.

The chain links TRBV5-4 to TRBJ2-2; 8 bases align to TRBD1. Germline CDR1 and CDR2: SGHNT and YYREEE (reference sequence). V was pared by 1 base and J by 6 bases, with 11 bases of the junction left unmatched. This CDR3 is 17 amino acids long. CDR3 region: CASSLLSGRGLSGELFF. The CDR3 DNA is TGTGCCAGCAGCTTGCTATCGGGCAGGGGGCTGTCCGGGGAGCTGTTTTTT.

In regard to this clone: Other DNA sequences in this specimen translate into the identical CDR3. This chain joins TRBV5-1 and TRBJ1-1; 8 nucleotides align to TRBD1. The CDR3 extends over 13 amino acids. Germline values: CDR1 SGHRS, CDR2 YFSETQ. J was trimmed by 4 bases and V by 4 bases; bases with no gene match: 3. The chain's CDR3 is CASSSGQGTEAFF. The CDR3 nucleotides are TGCGCCAGCAGCAGTGGACAGGGCACTGAAGCTTTCTTT.

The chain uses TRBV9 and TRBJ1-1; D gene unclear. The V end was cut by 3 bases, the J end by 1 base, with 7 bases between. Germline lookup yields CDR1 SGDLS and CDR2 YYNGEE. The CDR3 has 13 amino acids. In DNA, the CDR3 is TGTGCCAGCAGCGCGGCTGGGAACACTGAAGCTTTCTTT. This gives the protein CASSAAGNTEAFF. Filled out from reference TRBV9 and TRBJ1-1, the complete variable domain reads DSGVTQTPKHLITATGQRVTLRCSPRSGDLSVYWYQQSLDQGLQFLIQYYNGEERAKGNILERFSAQQFPDLHSELNLSSLELGDSALYFCASSAAGNTEAFFGQGTRLTVV.

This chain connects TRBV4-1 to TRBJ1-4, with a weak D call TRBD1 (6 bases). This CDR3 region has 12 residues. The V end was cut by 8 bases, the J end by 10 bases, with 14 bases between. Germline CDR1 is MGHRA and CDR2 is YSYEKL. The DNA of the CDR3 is TGCGCCAGCGTGGGGGCGTCCGGAAAACTGTTTTTT. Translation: CASVGASGKLFF.

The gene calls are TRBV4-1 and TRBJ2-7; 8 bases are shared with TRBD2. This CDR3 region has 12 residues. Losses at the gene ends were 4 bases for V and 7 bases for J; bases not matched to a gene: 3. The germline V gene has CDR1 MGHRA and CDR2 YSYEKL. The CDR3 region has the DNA TGCGCCAGCAGCCCGGGGGGGCGGGAGCAGTACTTC. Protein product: CASSPGGREQYF.

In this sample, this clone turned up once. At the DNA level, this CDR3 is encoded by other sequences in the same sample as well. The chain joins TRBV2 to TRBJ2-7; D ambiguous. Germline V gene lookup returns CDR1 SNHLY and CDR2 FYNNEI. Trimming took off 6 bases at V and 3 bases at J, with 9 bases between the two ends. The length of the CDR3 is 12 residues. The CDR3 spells CASRDGSYEQYF. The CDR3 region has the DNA TGTGCCAGCAGGGACGGAAGCTACGAGCAGTACTTC.

The CDR3 protein is CATSSPQLAGNTGELFF. The CDR3, as DNA: TGTGCCACCAGCAGCCCCCAACTAGCGGGGAACACCGGGGAGCTGTTTTTT. The gene calls are TRBV15 and TRBJ2-2; 9 positions agree with TRBD2. The V segment lost 3 bases and the J segment 1 base; nucleotides outside the gene matches: 6. CDR3 size: 17 residues. The germline V gene encodes CDR1 LNHNV and CDR2 YYDKDF (reference sequence).

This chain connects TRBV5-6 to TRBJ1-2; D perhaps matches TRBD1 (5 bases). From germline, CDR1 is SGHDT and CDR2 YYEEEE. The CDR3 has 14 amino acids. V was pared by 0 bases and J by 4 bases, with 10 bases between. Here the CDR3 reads CASSLGGDPYGYTF. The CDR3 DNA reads TGTGCCAGCAGCTTGGGGGGGGACCCCTATGGCTACACCTTC.

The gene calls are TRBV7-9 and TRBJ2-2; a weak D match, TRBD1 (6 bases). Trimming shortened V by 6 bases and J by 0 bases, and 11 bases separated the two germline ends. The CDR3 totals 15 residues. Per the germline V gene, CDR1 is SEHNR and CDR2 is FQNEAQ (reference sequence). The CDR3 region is CASSYGQTNTGELFF. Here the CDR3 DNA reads TGTGCCAGCAGTTACGGACAGACGAACACCGGGGAGCTGTTTTTT. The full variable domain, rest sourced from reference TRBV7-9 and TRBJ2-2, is DTGVSQNPRHKITKRGQNVTFRCDPISEHNRLYWYRQTLGQGPEFLTYFQNEAQLEKSRLLSDRFSAERPKGSFSTLEIQRTEQGDSAMYLCASSYGQTNTGELFFGEGSRLTVL.

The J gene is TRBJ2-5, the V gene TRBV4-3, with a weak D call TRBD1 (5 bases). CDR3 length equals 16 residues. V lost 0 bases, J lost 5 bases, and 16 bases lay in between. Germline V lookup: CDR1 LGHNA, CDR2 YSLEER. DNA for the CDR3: TGCGCCAGCAGCCAAGATGTGGGTTGGGGCAAGGAGACCCAGTACTTC. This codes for CASSQDVGWGKETQYF.

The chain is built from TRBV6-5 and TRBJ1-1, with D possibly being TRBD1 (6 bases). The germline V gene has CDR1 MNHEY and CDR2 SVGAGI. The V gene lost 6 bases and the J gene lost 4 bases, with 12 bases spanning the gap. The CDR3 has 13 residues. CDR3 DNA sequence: TGTGCCAGCAGATTCAACAGGGCCACTGAAGCTTTCTTT. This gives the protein CASRFNRATEAFF.

This chain's CDR3 is CASSVGATDYGYTF. CDR3 in DNA: TGTGCCAGCAGCGTGGGGGCAACCGATTATGGCTACACCTTC. The chain combines TRBV9 with TRBJ1-2; D may be TRBD1 (6 bases). Germline CDR1 SGDLS, CDR2 YYNGEE. The CDR3 is 14 amino acids. V lost 2 bases and J lost 5, with 13 bases in between. Complete variable domain (other parts from reference TRBV9 and TRBJ1-2): DSGVTQTPKHLITATGQRVTLRCSPRSGDLSVYWYQQSLDQGLQFLIQYYNGEERAKGNILERFSAQQFPDLHSELNLSSLELGDSALYFCASSVGATDYGYTFGSGTRLTVV.

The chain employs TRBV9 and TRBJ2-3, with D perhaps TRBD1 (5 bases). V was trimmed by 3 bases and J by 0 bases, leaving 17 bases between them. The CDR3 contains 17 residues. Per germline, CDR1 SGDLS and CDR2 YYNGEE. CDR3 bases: TGTGCCAGCAGCGGGACATCGGGCTACCTAAGCACAGATACGCAGTATTTT. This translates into CASSGTSGYLSTDTQYF.

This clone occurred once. The CDR3: CASSAEGGHDNSPLHF. The CDR3 nucleotides are TGTGCCAGCAGCGCTGAAGGGGGGCACGATAATTCACCCCTCCACTTT. V gene TRBV9 combines with J gene TRBJ1-6; tentative D call: TRBD1 (6 bases). V lost 3 bases to trimming and J lost 5 bases, with 15 bases between them. This CDR3 spans 16 amino acids. CDR1 and CDR2 from the germline V gene are SGDLS and YYNGEE.

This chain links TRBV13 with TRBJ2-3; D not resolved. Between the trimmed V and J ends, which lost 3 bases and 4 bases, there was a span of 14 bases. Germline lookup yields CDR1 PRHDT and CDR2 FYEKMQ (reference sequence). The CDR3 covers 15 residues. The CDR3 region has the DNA TGTGCCAGCAGCTTCGCTTCAGCTTCCCCAGATACGCAGTATTTT. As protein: CASSFASASPDTQYF.

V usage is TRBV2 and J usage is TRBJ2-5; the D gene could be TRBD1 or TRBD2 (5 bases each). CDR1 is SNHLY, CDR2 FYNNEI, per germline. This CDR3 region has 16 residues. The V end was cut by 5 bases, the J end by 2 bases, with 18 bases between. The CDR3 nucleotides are TGTGCCAGCAGTATCGGGGTAGTGGGGCTACAAGAGACCCAGTACTTC. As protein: CASSIGVVGLQETQYF.

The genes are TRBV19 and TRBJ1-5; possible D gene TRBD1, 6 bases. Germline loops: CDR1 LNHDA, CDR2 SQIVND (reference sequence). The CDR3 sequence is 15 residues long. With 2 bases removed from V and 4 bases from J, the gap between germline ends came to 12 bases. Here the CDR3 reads CASSIYGTTNQPQHF. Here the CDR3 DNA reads TGTGCCAGTAGTATATACGGGACAACAAATCAGCCCCAGCATTTT.

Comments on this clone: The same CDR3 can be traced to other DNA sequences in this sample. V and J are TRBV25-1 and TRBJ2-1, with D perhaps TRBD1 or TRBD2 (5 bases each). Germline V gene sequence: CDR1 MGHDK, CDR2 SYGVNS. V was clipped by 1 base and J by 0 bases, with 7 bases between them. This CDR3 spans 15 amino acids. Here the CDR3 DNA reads TGTGCCAGCAGTGAATGGGGGTCCTCCTACAATGAGCAGTTCTTC. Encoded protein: CASSEWGSSYNEQFF.

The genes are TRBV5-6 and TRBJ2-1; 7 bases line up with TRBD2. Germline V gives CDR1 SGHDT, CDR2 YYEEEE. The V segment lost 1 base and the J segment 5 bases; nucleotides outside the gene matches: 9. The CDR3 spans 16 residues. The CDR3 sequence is CASSLTVGGANNEQFF. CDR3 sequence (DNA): TGTGCCAGCAGCTTGACGGTGGGAGGGGCTAACAATGAGCAGTTCTTC. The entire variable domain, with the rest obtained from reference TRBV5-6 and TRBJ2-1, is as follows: DAGVTQSPTHLIKTRGQQVTLRCSPKSGHDTVSWYQQALGQGPQFIFQYYEEEERQRGNFPDRFSGHQFPNYSSELNVNALLLGDSALYLCASSLTVGGANNEQFFGPGTRLTVL.

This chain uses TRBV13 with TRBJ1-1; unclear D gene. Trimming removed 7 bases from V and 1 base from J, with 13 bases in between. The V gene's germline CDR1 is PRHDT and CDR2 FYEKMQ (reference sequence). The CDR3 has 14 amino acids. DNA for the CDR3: TGTGCCAGCAAGGCGGAATATGAGAACACTGAAGCTTTCTTT. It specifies CASKAEYENTEAFF.

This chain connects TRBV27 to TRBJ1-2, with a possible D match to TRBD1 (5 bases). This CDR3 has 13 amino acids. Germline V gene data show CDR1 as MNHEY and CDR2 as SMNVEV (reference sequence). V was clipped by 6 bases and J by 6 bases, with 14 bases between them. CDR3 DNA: TGTGCCAGCAGCTGGACACCGAGGGATGGCTACACCTTC. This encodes CASSWTPRDGYTF.

The CDR3 DNA follows: TGTGCCAGCAGTCCGGGACAGGGTTTTCAGCCCCAGCATTTT. Translating it yields CASSPGQGFQPQHF. The chain uses TRBV27 and TRBJ1-5; TRBD1 matches at 9 bases. The V segment lost 5 bases and the J segment 6 bases; nucleotides outside the gene matches: 5. CDR3 length equals 14 residues. Germline-derived CDR1 and CDR2 are MNHEY and SMNVEV (reference sequence).

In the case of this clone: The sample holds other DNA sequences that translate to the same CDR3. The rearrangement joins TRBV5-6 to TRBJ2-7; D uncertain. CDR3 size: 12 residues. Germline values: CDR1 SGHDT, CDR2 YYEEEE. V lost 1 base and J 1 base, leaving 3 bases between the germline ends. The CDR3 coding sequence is TGTGCCAGCAGCTTGAGTTCCTACGAGCAGTACTTC. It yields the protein CASSLSSYEQYF.

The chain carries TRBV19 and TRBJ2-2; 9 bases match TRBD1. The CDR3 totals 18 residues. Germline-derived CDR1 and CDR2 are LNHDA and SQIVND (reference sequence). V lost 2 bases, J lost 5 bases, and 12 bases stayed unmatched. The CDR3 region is CASSIPSGRDRVTGELFF. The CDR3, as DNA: TGTGCCAGTAGTATACCGTCGGGGAGGGACAGGGTAACCGGGGAGCTGTTTTTT.

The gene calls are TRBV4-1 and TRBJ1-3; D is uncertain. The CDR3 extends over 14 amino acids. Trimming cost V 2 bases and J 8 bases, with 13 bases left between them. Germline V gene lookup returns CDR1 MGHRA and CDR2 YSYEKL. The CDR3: CASSQPTPADTIYF. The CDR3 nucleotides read TGCGCCAGCAGCCAACCCACGCCAGCGGACACCATATATTTT.

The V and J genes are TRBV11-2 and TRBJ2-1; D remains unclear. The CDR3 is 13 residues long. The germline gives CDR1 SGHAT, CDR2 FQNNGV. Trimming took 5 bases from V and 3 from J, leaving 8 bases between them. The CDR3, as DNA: TGTGCCAGCAGCACGATGGGCTACAATGAGCAGTTCTTC. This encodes CASSTMGYNEQFF.

The CDR3 loop reads CASTLLGTLDGTDTQYF. The DNA of the CDR3 is TGTGCCAGCACCTTACTAGGTACCCTAGATGGCACAGATACGCAGTATTTT. The chain is built from TRBV5-6 and TRBJ2-3; tentative D call: TRBD2 (5 bases). V lost 6 bases to trimming and J lost 1 base, with 21 bases between them. CDR1 SGHDT and CDR2 YYEEEE come from the germline V gene. The CDR3 runs 17 residues.

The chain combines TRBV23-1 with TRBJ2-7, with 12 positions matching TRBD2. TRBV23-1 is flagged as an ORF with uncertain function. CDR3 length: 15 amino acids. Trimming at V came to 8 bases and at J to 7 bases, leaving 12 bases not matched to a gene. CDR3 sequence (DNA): TGCGCCAGCCCCCCCGAGACTAGCGGGAGTCATGAGCAGTACTTC. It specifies CASPPETSGSHEQYF.

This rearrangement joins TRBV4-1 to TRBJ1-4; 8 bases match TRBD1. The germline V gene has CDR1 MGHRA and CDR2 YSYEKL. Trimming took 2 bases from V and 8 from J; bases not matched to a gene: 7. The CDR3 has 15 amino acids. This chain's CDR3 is CASSQQQGAGEKLFF. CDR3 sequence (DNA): TGCGCCAGCAGCCAACAGCAGGGGGCCGGGGAAAAACTGTTTTTT.